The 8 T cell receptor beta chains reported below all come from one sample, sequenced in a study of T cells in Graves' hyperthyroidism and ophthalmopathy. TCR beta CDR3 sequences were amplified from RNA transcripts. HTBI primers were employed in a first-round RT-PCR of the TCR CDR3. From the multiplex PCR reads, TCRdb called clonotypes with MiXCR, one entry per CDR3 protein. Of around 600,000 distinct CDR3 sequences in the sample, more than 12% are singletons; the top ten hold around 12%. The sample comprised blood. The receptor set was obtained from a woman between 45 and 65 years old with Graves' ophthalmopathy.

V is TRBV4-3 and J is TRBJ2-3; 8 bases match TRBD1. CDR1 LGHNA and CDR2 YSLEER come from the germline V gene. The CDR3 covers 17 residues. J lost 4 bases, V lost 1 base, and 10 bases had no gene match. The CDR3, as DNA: TGCGCCAGCAGCCAAGGTGCCGCCAGGGGGCCGTCAGATACGCAGTATTTT. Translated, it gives CASSQGAARGPSDTQYF.

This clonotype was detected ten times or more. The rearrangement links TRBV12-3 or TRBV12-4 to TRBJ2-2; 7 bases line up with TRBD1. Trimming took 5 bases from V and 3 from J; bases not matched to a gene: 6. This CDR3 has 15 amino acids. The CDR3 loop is CASSAHRGHTGELFF. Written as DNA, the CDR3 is TGTGCCAGCAGTGCCCACAGGGGTCACACCGGGGAGCTGTTTTTT.

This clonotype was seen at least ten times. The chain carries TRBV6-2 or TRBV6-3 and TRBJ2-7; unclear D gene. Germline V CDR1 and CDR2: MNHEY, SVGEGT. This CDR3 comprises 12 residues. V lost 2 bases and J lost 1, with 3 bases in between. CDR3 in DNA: TGTGCCAGCAGTTACCAGTCCTACGAGCAGTACTTC. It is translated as CASSYQSYEQYF.

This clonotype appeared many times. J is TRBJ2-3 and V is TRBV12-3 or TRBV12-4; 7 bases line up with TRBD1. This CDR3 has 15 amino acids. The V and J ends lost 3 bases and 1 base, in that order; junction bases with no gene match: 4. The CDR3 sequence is CASSFLGQGTDTQYF. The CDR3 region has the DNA TGTGCCAGCAGTTTCCTCGGACAGGGCACAGATACGCAGTATTTT.

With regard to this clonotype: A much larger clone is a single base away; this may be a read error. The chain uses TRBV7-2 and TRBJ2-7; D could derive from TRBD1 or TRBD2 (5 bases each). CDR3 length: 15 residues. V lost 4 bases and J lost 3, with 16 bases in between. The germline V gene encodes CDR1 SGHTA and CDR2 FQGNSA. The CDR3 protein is CASSSPGIGDYEQYF. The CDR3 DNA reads TGTGCCAGCAGCTCTCCCGGGATAGGGGACTACGAGCAGTACTTC.

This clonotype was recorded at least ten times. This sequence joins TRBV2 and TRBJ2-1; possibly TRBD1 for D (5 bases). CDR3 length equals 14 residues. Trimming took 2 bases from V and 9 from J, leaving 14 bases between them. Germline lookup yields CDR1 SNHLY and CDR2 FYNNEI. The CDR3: CASSELGPRGEQFF. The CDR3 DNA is TGTGCCAGCAGTGAATTGGGGCCTAGAGGTGAGCAGTTCTTC.

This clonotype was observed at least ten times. Here the CDR3 DNA reads TGCAGCGTTATCAGGGGACCCTACGAGCAGTACTTC. Amino acids: CSVIRGPYEQYF. The gene calls are TRBV29-1 and TRBJ2-7; D is perhaps TRBD1 (6 bases). The germline gives CDR1 SQVTM, CDR2 ANQGSEA. CDR3 length: 12 residues. Trimming shortened V by 5 bases and J by 2 bases, and 10 bases separated the two germline ends.

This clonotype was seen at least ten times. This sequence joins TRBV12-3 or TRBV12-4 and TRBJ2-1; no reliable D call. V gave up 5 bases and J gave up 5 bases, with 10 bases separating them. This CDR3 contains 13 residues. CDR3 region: CASSPWVDNEQFF. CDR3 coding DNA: TGTGCCAGCAGTCCTTGGGTTGACAATGAGCAGTTCTTC.